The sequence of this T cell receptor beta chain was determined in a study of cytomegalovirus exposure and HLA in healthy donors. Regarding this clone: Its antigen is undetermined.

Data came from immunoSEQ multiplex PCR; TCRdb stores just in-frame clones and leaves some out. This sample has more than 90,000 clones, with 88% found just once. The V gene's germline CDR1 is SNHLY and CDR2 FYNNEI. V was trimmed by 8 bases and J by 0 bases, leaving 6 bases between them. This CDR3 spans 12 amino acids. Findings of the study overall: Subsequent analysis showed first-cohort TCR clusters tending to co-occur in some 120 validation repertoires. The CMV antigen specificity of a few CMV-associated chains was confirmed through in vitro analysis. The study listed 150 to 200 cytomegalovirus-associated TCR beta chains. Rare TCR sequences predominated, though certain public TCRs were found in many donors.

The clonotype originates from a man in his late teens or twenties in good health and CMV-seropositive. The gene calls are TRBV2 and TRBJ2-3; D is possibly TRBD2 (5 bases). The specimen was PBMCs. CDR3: CASSGSTDTQYF. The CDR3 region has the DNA TGTGCCAGCTCGGGGAGCACAGATACGCAGTATTTT.